These T cell receptor beta chains were read from a single sample in a study of blood T cells in healthy people across ages. In TCRdb, the 5' RACE reads were re-called with MiXCR into one record per CDR3 protein. The table records almost 550,000 distinct CDR3 sequences, 24% of them present only once. The sample was also reused in another study, on T cells of mothers and their children.

Sequenced input: blood. The source is a boy younger than 18 in good health. CDR3s include the opening cysteine and the closing phenylalanine or tryptophan. A D gene is named only where the DNA matches it firmly. Only part of the rows carry a size: once, few, many, or a class if the clone is expanded.

clone size	D gene	V gene	J gene	CDR3 protein	CDR3 DNA
few	TRBD2	TRBV6-2/TRBV6-3	TRBJ2-5	CASSYSIAGGETQYF	TGTGCCAGCAGTTACTCGATAGCGGGAGGAGAGACCCAGTACTTC
few	-	TRBV3-1	TRBJ2-5	CASSQEFTGQRETQYF	TGTGCCAGCAGCCAAGAGTTTACGGGGCAACGGGAGACCCAGTACTTC
-	-	TRBV25-1	TRBJ2-3	CASSDDTQYF	TGTGCCAGCAGTGATGATACGCAGTATTTT
few	-	TRBV6-1	TRBJ1-5	CASSESNQPQHF	TGTGCCAGCAGTGAAAGTAATCAGCCCCAGCATTTT
-	TRBD2	TRBV5-1	TRBJ2-7	CASSPGSGSSYEQYF	TGCGCCAGCAGTCCCGGCAGCGGGAGCTCCTACGAGCAGTACTTC
-	-	TRBV20-1	TRBJ2-2	CSARDLGNTGELFF	TGCAGTGCTAGGGACCTCGGGAACACCGGGGAGCTGTTTTTT
-	-	TRBV28	TRBJ2-5	CASGHSYQETQYF	TGTGCCAGCGGACACTCCTACCAAGAGACCCAGTACTTC
few	TRBD2	TRBV4-3	TRBJ2-3	CASSHGGGNTQYF	TGCGCCAGCAGTCATGGGGGGGGGAATACGCAGTATTTT
few	TRBD2	TRBV4-3	TRBJ2-5	CASSLNLAGTEEKTQYF	TGCGCCAGCAGCCTGAACCTAGCGGGGACCGAGGAAAAGACCCAGTACTTC
few	-	TRBV4-1	TRBJ1-4	CASRNNGGAGNEKLFF	TGCGCCAGCAGGAATAACGGGGGAGCGGGTAATGAAAAACTGTTTTTT
few	TRBD2	TRBV7-9	TRBJ2-1	CASSSRILAGDNEQFF	TGTGCCAGCAGCAGTCGTATACTAGCGGGAGACAATGAGCAGTTCTTC
-	-	TRBV7-3	TRBJ1-1	CASSLGGAGNTEAFF	TGTGCCAGCAGCTTGGGAGGGGCCGGGAACACTGAAGCTTTCTTT
-	-	TRBV28	TRBJ1-2	CASSLVDSYTF	TGTGCCAGCAGTTTAGTAGACAGCTACACCTTC
-	TRBD2	TRBV7-8	TRBJ2-1	CASSPAGAGSSYNEQFF	TGTGCCAGCAGCCCCGCCGGAGCGGGGTCCTCCTACAATGAGCAGTTCTTC
-	-	TRBV20-1	TRBJ2-7	CSARDPDRSYEQYF	TGCAGTGCTAGAGATCCGGACCGATCCTACGAGCAGTACTTC
many	-	TRBV29-1	TRBJ2-3	CSVEAPSADSTDTQYF	TGCAGCGTTGAAGCCCCATCGGCAGATAGCACAGATACGCAGTATTTT
few	TRBD2	TRBV7-9	TRBJ2-1	CASSLTSGPDEQFF	TGTGCCAGCAGCCTAACTAGCGGTCCTGATGAGCAGTTCTTC
few	-	TRBV7-3	TRBJ1-4	CASSLSLLPGEKLFF	TGTGCCAGCAGCTTAAGTTTGCTACCGGGTGAAAAACTGTTTTTT
few	-	TRBV7-2	TRBJ1-2	CASLTLQYGYTF	TGTGCCAGCCTGACACTTCAATATGGCTACACCTTC
few	-	TRBV9	TRBJ1-6	CASSLHPNSPLHF	TGTGCCAGCAGCCTCCACCCTAATTCACCCCTCCACTTT
few	-	TRBV4-2	TRBJ2-7	CASGQDAQSSSYEQYF	TGTGCCAGCGGCCAAGATGCCCAGTCGAGCTCCTACGAGCAGTACTTC
-	-	TRBV21-1	TRBJ1-5	CASSVRDRVRPQHF	TGTGCCAGCAGCGTCCGGGACAGGGTACGGCCCCAGCATTTT
few	TRBD2	TRBV11-2	TRBJ2-5	CASYKGAGGRLGETQYF	TGTGCCAGCTACAAGGGGGCGGGAGGGAGGTTAGGAGAGACCCAGTACTTC
few	-	TRBV5-5	TRBJ2-3	CASRGGATDTQYF	TGTGCCAGCAGGGGCGGAGCCACAGATACGCAGTATTTT
few	TRBD1	TRBV20-1	TRBJ1-1	CSARGSPGGTEAFF	TGCAGTGCTAGAGGGTCCCCAGGGGGCACTGAAGCTTTCTTT
-	-	TRBV27	TRBJ2-2	CASSFGGMRTTELFF	TGTGCCAGCAGTTTTGGGGGAATGAGGACCACGGAGCTGTTTTTT
few	TRBD2	TRBV10-3	TRBJ2-5	CAISGGGEVETQYF	TGTGCCATCAGTGGTGGGGGGGAGGTGGAGACCCAGTACTTC
-	-	TRBV20-1	TRBJ1-4	CSAQVATNEKLFF	TGCAGTGCTCAGGTCGCAACTAATGAAAAACTGTTTTTT
few	-	TRBV24-1	TRBJ2-2	CATSDFSGYSAGELFF	TGTGCCACCAGTGATTTTTCAGGGTATAGCGCCGGGGAGCTGTTTTTT
few	TRBD2	TRBV11-3	TRBJ2-1	CASSPGTSGSPRVDEQFF	TGTGCCAGCAGCCCAGGGACTAGCGGGAGCCCAAGGGTAGATGAGCAGTTCTTC
-	TRBD1	TRBV5-5	TRBJ1-3	CASSVDRDGNTIYF	TGTGCCAGCAGCGTGGACAGGGATGGAAACACCATATATTTT
-	TRBD1	TRBV19	TRBJ1-5	CASTRTGGFGNQPQHF	TGTGCCAGCACTAGGACAGGCGGATTTGGCAATCAGCCCCAGCATTTT
many	-	TRBV2	TRBJ1-4	CASSSQGGGEKLFF	TGTGCCAGCAGTTCACAGGGCGGGGGTGAAAAACTGTTTTTT
many	TRBD1	TRBV6-2/TRBV6-3	TRBJ1-1	CASSYILGQGAEAFF	TGTGCCAGCAGTTACATCTTGGGACAGGGAGCTGAAGCTTTCTTT
-	-	TRBV20-1	TRBJ1-1	CSAPSLARVMNTEAFF	TGCAGTGCCCCATCTCTGGCCCGGGTCATGAACACTGAAGCTTTCTTT
few	-	TRBV12-3/TRBV12-4	TRBJ1-5	CASSLESSRGDQPQHF	TGTGCCAGCAGTTTAGAGTCTTCTCGAGGGGATCAGCCCCAGCATTTT
few	TRBD2	TRBV9	TRBJ2-3	CASSVSWREGSDTQYF	TGTGCCAGCAGCGTAAGCTGGCGGGAGGGTTCAGATACGCAGTATTTT
few	TRBD1	TRBV4-2	TRBJ2-1	CASSQGDRFSNEQFF	TGTGCCAGCAGCCAAGGGGACAGGTTCAGCAATGAGCAGTTCTTC
few	-	TRBV28	TRBJ2-7	CASSQNGPGYEQYF	TGTGCCAGCAGTCAGAACGGCCCGGGGTACGAGCAGTACTTC
few	-	TRBV7-8	TRBJ1-5	CASSWLHQPQHF	TGTGCCAGCAGCTGGCTCCATCAGCCCCAGCATTTT
-	-	TRBV19	TRBJ1-2	CASSISNYGYTF	TGTGCCAGTAGTATCAGTAACTATGGCTACACCTTC
-	-	TRBV7-9	TRBJ2-5	CASSWQDTDRHRETQYF	TGTGCCAGCAGCTGGCAAGATACAGATAGGCATCGGGAGACCCAGTACTTC
-	-	TRBV29-1	TRBJ2-2	CSASGHTNTGELFF	TGCAGCGCCTCGGGACATACGAACACCGGGGAGCTGTTTTTT
-	TRBD1	TRBV28	TRBJ2-6	CASSPFRDRGSGANVLTF	TGTGCCAGCAGCCCTTTCCGGGACAGGGGATCTGGGGCCAACGTCCTGACTTTC
few	-	TRBV7-2	TRBJ1-2	CASSLGAGWNYGYTF	TGTGCCAGCAGCTTAGGTGCAGGGTGGAACTATGGCTACACCTTC
-	-	TRBV7-9	TRBJ2-7	CASSSGTGLSEQYF	TGTGCCAGCAGCTCCGGGACCGGGCTAAGCGAGCAGTACTTC
-	-	TRBV29-1	TRBJ1-4	CSVTTEGPGGSLFF	TGCAGCGTCACCACCGAGGGCCCGGGCGGAAGTCTGTTTTTT
-	-	TRBV7-8	TRBJ2-7	CASSPPHYEQYF	TGTGCCAGCAGCCCCCCGCACTACGAGCAGTACTTC
-	TRBD1	TRBV20-1	TRBJ1-1	CSARDWRQGRVPEAFF	TGCAGTGCTAGAGATTGGAGACAGGGGAGAGTCCCTGAAGCTTTCTTT
few	-	TRBV15	TRBJ2-3	CATSRDTDTQYF	TGTGCCACCAGCAGAGATACAGATACGCAGTATTTT
few	-	TRBV5-6	TRBJ2-2	CASSFQRSGELFF	TGTGCCAGCAGCTTCCAGAGGAGCGGGGAGCTGTTTTTT
-	TRBD1	TRBV12-3/TRBV12-4	TRBJ2-3	CASSPGTGRDTQYF	TGTGCCAGCAGCCCCGGGACAGGGAGGGATACGCAGTATTTT